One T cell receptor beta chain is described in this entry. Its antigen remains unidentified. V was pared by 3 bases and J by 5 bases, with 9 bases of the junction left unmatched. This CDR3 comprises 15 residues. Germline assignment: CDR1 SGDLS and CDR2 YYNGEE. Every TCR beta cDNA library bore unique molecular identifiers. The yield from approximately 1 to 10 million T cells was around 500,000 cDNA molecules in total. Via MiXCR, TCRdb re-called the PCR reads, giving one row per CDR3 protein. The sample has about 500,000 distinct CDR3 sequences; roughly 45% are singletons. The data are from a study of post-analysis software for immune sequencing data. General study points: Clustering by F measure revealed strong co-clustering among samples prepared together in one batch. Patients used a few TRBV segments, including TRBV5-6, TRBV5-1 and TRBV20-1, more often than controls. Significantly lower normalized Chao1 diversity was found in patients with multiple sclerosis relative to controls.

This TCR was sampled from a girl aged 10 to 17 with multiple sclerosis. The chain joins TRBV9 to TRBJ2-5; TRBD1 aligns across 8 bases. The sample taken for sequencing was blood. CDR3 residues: CASSGGTGARETQYF. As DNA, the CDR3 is TGTGCCAGCAGCGGCGGGACAGGAGCCCGGGAGACCCAGTACTTC.